This T cell receptor (beta chain) was identified in a study of blood T cell repertoires in COVID-19. The CDR3 has 15 amino acids. Germline CDR1 is SGHTA and CDR2 is FQGTGA. V trimming: 5 bases; J trimming: 3 bases; junction bases outside the gene matches: 9. Profiling relied on immunoSEQ multiplex PCR, and the TCRdb table lists in-frame clones only, not all of them. The sample records more than 95,000 clones, roughly four fifths being singletons. The chain recombines TRBV7-3 with TRBJ2-7; TRBD2 aligns across 8 bases. This TCR was recovered from a man between 60 and 75 years old with acute or convalescent COVID-19. Sequenced input: peripheral blood. CDR3 coding DNA: TGTGCCAGCAGCCCCTGGGGTAGCGGGGACTACGAGCAGTACTTC. Encoded protein: CASSPWGSGDYEQYF.